The rows below give T cell receptor beta chains drawn from one sample of a study of T-cell reconstitution after alpha-beta-depleted transplantation in children. MiXCR, applied by TCRdb to the PCR reads, yields one record per CDR3 protein. The table lists about 350,000 distinct CDR3 sequences, approximately 12% of them singletons, with 4% to 5.5% in the top ten. This material consisted of PBMCs, taken from the stem cell graft. Every receptor here comes from a human donor who donated a stem cell graft to a child with Fanconi anemia. Each CDR3 is given with its conserved first and last residue. Each record gives: V gene, D gene, J gene, clone size, CDR3 DNA, CDR3 protein. The D gene is left open where the match is weak. Where a row states a size, it is once, few, many or the class of an expanded clone; other rows omit it.

V gene: TRBV7-2; D gene: TRBD1; J gene: TRBJ2-3; clone size: NA; CDR3 DNA: TGTGCCAGCAGTTATAGGGGGCCCACAGATACGCAGTATTTT; CDR3 protein: CASSYRGPTDTQYF
V gene: TRBV12-3/TRBV12-4; D gene: TRBD1; J gene: TRBJ2-3; clone size: many; CDR3 DNA: TGTGCCAGCAGCCCGGGACAGGGTCCAGATACGCAGTATTTT; CDR3 protein: CASSPGQGPDTQYF
V gene: TRBV20-1; D gene: NA; J gene: TRBJ1-1; clone size: many; CDR3 DNA: TGCAGTGCTAGAGGGAAGGGCGCGGGGAAGAACACTGAAGCTTTCTTT; CDR3 protein: CSARGKGAGKNTEAFF
V gene: TRBV6-5; D gene: NA; J gene: TRBJ1-2; clone size: few; CDR3 DNA: TGTGCCAGCAGGAGGGACGGCTATGGCTACACCTTC; CDR3 protein: CASRRDGYGYTF
V gene: TRBV10-1; D gene: NA; J gene: TRBJ2-5; clone size: few; CDR3 DNA: TGCGCCAGCAGTGAGCGGATCCAAGAGACCCAGTACTTC; CDR3 protein: CASSERIQETQYF
V gene: TRBV7-2; D gene: NA; J gene: TRBJ1-2; clone size: many; CDR3 DNA: TGTGCCAGCAGCCCCCAACAGGATCAAGGCTACACCTTC; CDR3 protein: CASSPQQDQGYTF
V gene: TRBV5-1; D gene: NA; J gene: TRBJ1-1; clone size: many; CDR3 DNA: TGCGCCAGCAGCTTGGGTTCGGCAGGAGAAGCTTTCTTT; CDR3 protein: CASSLGSAGEAFF
V gene: TRBV30; D gene: TRBD1; J gene: TRBJ2-7; clone size: few; CDR3 DNA: TGTGCCTGGAGTATCACCGGGACAGGATCCAACGAGCAGTACTTC; CDR3 protein: CAWSITGTGSNEQYF
V gene: TRBV20-1; D gene: NA; J gene: TRBJ2-1; clone size: NA; CDR3 DNA: TGCAGTGCTAGGAGGGTGCAAGGGGCCGGGGAGCAGTTCTTC; CDR3 protein: CSARRVQGAGEQFF
V gene: TRBV6-1; D gene: TRBD1; J gene: TRBJ2-5; clone size: NA; CDR3 DNA: TGTGCCAGCAGTGAGAGGGGACAGCAAGAGACCCAGTACTTC; CDR3 protein: CASSERGQQETQYF
V gene: TRBV5-1; D gene: TRBD1; J gene: TRBJ2-1; clone size: NA; CDR3 DNA: TGCGCCAGCAGCCCGCGGACAGGGGAGAATGAGCAGTTCTTC; CDR3 protein: CASSPRTGENEQFF
V gene: TRBV27; D gene: TRBD1; J gene: TRBJ2-7; clone size: NA; CDR3 DNA: TGTGCCAGCAGTTGGGGACAGGGGGCAGGCGAGCAGTACTTC; CDR3 protein: CASSWGQGAGEQYF
V gene: TRBV9; D gene: TRBD2; J gene: TRBJ2-1; clone size: many; CDR3 DNA: TGTGCCAGCAGCCCGGGACTAGCGGGGGGTGAGCAGTTCTTC; CDR3 protein: CASSPGLAGGEQFF
V gene: TRBV7-9; D gene: NA; J gene: TRBJ2-2; clone size: few; CDR3 DNA: TGTGCCAGCAGCTTAGCGAAGGCCGGGGAGCTGTTTTTT; CDR3 protein: CASSLAKAGELFF
V gene: TRBV15; D gene: TRBD1; J gene: TRBJ1-6; clone size: few; CDR3 DNA: TGTGCCACCAGCAGAGATCGTCCCAGGGGGGTCGGTTCACCCCTCCACTTT; CDR3 protein: CATSRDRPRGVGSPLHF
V gene: TRBV20-1; D gene: TRBD2; J gene: TRBJ2-1; clone size: many; CDR3 DNA: TGCAGTGCGGGAACTAGCGGGGCGAGCTCCTACAATGAGCAGTTCTTC; CDR3 protein: CSAGTSGASSYNEQFF
V gene: TRBV29-1; D gene: NA; J gene: TRBJ2-6; clone size: few; CDR3 DNA: TGCAGCGTTGAAGCCTCTGGGGCCAACGTCCTGACTTTC; CDR3 protein: CSVEASGANVLTF
V gene: TRBV29-1; D gene: TRBD2; J gene: TRBJ2-3; clone size: few; CDR3 DNA: TGCAGCGTTGAAGGGGAGGGTAGCGTCGACACAGATACGCAGTATTTT; CDR3 protein: CSVEGEGSVDTDTQYF
V gene: TRBV2; D gene: TRBD1; J gene: TRBJ1-2; clone size: NA; CDR3 DNA: TGTGCCAGCAGAGACAGGGACTATGGCTACACCTTC; CDR3 protein: CASRDRDYGYTF
V gene: TRBV18; D gene: NA; J gene: TRBJ1-4; clone size: NA; CDR3 DNA: TGTGCCAGCTCACCACCGGGGTCCGAAAAACTGTTTTTT; CDR3 protein: CASSPPGSEKLFF
V gene: TRBV7-2; D gene: NA; J gene: TRBJ1-1; clone size: NA; CDR3 DNA: TGTGCCAGCAGCCTGACAGCTTACACTGAAGCTTTCTTT; CDR3 protein: CASSLTAYTEAFF
V gene: TRBV12-3/TRBV12-4; D gene: NA; J gene: TRBJ1-6; clone size: few; CDR3 DNA: TGTGCCAGCAGTTTACAGAGCTCCTATAATTCACCCCTCCACTTT; CDR3 protein: CASSLQSSYNSPLHF
V gene: TRBV29-1; D gene: NA; J gene: TRBJ2-4; clone size: NA; CDR3 DNA: TGCAGCGTTGAAGAGGGGGGGCGAGGGAACATTCAGTACTTC; CDR3 protein: CSVEEGGRGNIQYF
V gene: TRBV20-1; D gene: TRBD1; J gene: TRBJ1-1; clone size: NA; CDR3 DNA: TGCAGTGCTATGGACAGGGGGCTGGCGAACACTGAAGCTTTCTTT; CDR3 protein: CSAMDRGLANTEAFF
V gene: TRBV2; D gene: NA; J gene: TRBJ1-1; clone size: NA; CDR3 DNA: TGTGCCAGCAGTGAAACAGGGCGGGAAATGAACACTGAAGCTTTCTTT; CDR3 protein: CASSETGREMNTEAFF
V gene: TRBV6-5; D gene: NA; J gene: TRBJ1-5; clone size: many; CDR3 DNA: TGTGCCAGCAGTTACTCCCCGGGACCTCCCAGTCAGCCCCAGCATTTT; CDR3 protein: CASSYSPGPPSQPQHF
V gene: TRBV20-1; D gene: NA; J gene: TRBJ2-7; clone size: NA; CDR3 DNA: TGCAGTGCCTCCGGACGGGGGGCGTACGAGCAGTACTTC; CDR3 protein: CSASGRGAYEQYF
V gene: TRBV4-2; D gene: TRBD1; J gene: TRBJ1-5; clone size: NA; CDR3 DNA: TGTGCCAGCAGCCAAGGTTCGCAATACGGACAGGGGGTTAGCAATCAGCCCCAGCATTTT; CDR3 protein: CASSQGSQYGQGVSNQPQHF
V gene: TRBV7-8; D gene: NA; J gene: TRBJ1-1; clone size: few; CDR3 DNA: TGTGCCAGCAGCTCATCAAATTTTCGCACTGAAGCTTTCTTT; CDR3 protein: CASSSSNFRTEAFF
V gene: TRBV3-1; D gene: NA; J gene: TRBJ2-1; clone size: few; CDR3 DNA: TGTGCCAGCAGCCAGCCGGACTTCAATGAGCAGTTCTTC; CDR3 protein: CASSQPDFNEQFF
V gene: TRBV28; D gene: NA; J gene: TRBJ2-2; clone size: many; CDR3 DNA: TGTGCCAGCAGTTCATCGCTCGGGGAGCTGTTTTTT; CDR3 protein: CASSSSLGELFF
V gene: TRBV6-1; D gene: TRBD1; J gene: TRBJ2-1; clone size: few; CDR3 DNA: TGTGCCAGCAGTGGAGAACAGGGGGCTAAGCACAATGAGCAGTTCTTC; CDR3 protein: CASSGEQGAKHNEQFF
V gene: TRBV29-1; D gene: NA; J gene: TRBJ1-2; clone size: NA; CDR3 DNA: TGCAGCGTTAAAAGGGGCGGTGGCTACACCTTC; CDR3 protein: CSVKRGGGYTF
V gene: TRBV3-1; D gene: TRBD1; J gene: TRBJ1-1; clone size: few; CDR3 DNA: TGTGCCAGCAGCCAAGGGACAGGGGGGGACACTGAAGCTTTCTTT; CDR3 protein: CASSQGTGGDTEAFF
V gene: TRBV6-2/TRBV6-3; D gene: NA; J gene: TRBJ1-1; clone size: few; CDR3 DNA: TGTGCCAGCAGGTCAGACTCTGAAGCTTTCTTT; CDR3 protein: CASRSDSEAFF
V gene: TRBV5-1; D gene: NA; J gene: TRBJ2-3; clone size: few; CDR3 DNA: TGCGCCAGCAACCCGGCAGGGGTGCTGTCAGATACGCAGTATTTT; CDR3 protein: CASNPAGVLSDTQYF
V gene: TRBV19; D gene: NA; J gene: TRBJ1-1; clone size: many; CDR3 DNA: TGTGCCAGTAGCAGTCTAGGGGCGAACACTGAAGCTTTCTTT; CDR3 protein: CASSSLGANTEAFF
V gene: TRBV18; D gene: NA; J gene: TRBJ1-1; clone size: few; CDR3 DNA: TGTGCCAGCTCAATTGGGGCGCCACGTGAAGCTTTCTTT; CDR3 protein: CASSIGAPREAFF
V gene: TRBV4-2; D gene: NA; J gene: TRBJ2-2; clone size: many; CDR3 DNA: TGTGCCAGCAGCCTAGACCCTGGCAGGGTTATTTCCGGGGAGCTGTTTTTT; CDR3 protein: CASSLDPGRVISGELFF
V gene: TRBV21-1; D gene: NA; J gene: TRBJ2-6; clone size: NA; CDR3 DNA: TGTGCCGCCCTCGGGGCCAACGTCCTGACTTTC; CDR3 protein: CAALGANVLTF
V gene: TRBV10-3; D gene: NA; J gene: TRBJ1-1; clone size: NA; CDR3 DNA: TGTGCCTCGACGGGACATTCGAACACTGAAGCTTTCTTT; CDR3 protein: CASTGHSNTEAFF
V gene: TRBV18; D gene: NA; J gene: TRBJ1-2; clone size: few; CDR3 DNA: TGTGCCAGCTCACCACCGTTTAGGAATGGCTACACCTTC; CDR3 protein: CASSPPFRNGYTF
V gene: TRBV9; D gene: TRBD1; J gene: TRBJ2-2; clone size: NA; CDR3 DNA: TGTGCCAGCAGCTCCCGGGACAGCCGAACCGGGGAGCTGTTTTTT; CDR3 protein: CASSSRDSRTGELFF
V gene: TRBV28; D gene: NA; J gene: TRBJ1-1; clone size: few; CDR3 DNA: TGTGCCACCCATACCCTGGAGACGAACGAAGCTTTCTTT; CDR3 protein: CATHTLETNEAFF
V gene: TRBV12-3/TRBV12-4; D gene: NA; J gene: TRBJ2-3; clone size: many; CDR3 DNA: TGTGCCAGCAGCCTAGGACTATCCGAGGGGACAGATACGCAGTATTTT; CDR3 protein: CASSLGLSEGTDTQYF
V gene: TRBV15; D gene: TRBD2; J gene: TRBJ2-1; clone size: few; CDR3 DNA: TGTGCCACCAGCAGAGAGGCGGATTGGCTAGCGGGGGGTTCCGAGCAGTTCTTC; CDR3 protein: CATSREADWLAGGSEQFF
V gene: TRBV29-1; D gene: NA; J gene: TRBJ2-1; clone size: few; CDR3 DNA: TGCAGCGTTATACCGGGGTACTACAATGAGCAGTTCTTC; CDR3 protein: CSVIPGYYNEQFF
V gene: TRBV11-2; D gene: NA; J gene: TRBJ2-1; clone size: few; CDR3 DNA: TGTGCCAGCAGCTTTGGGCAAAATGAGCAGTTCTTC; CDR3 protein: CASSFGQNEQFF
V gene: TRBV9; D gene: NA; J gene: TRBJ2-1; clone size: NA; CDR3 DNA: TGTGCCAGCAGCGTGCAGGGGGGCCCCTACAATGAGCAGTTCTTC; CDR3 protein: CASSVQGGPYNEQFF